This T cell receptor (beta chain) was documented in a study of cytomegalovirus exposure and HLA in healthy donors. On the study more broadly: A later analysis reported the roughly 120 validation repertoires used the same platform as the approximately 700 first-cohort repertoires.

A remark on this clone: Antigen: not known.

The V and J ends lost 5 bases and 1 base, in that order; junction bases with no gene match: 4. Germline V CDR1 and CDR2: LNHDA, SQIVND (reference sequence). The CDR3 is made up of 14 amino acids. Assay: immunoSEQ multiplex PCR; the TCRdb copy retains only in-frame clones and omits some. Altogether roughly 59,000 clones are present, just under 95% being singletons, with the ten largest covering around 7%. Points from the study as a whole: In vitro testing confirmed a few CMV-associated chains as specific for CMV antigens. The study recorded around 160 TCR beta chains that were cytomegalovirus-associated. Most TCR sequences were rare, but some public TCRs occurred in many donors.

This chain links TRBV19 with TRBJ1-1, with 7 bases lining up with TRBD1. This sequence originates from a woman under 30 in good health and CMV-seropositive. Source material: PBMCs. The CDR3 loop reads CASSERGQNTEAFF. The CDR3 DNA is TGTGCCAGTAGTGAAAGGGGGCAGAACACTGAAGCTTTCTTT.